This T cell receptor beta chain derives from a study of OX40 agonist ivuxolimab in advanced cancers. Looking at the study overall: Ivuxolimab was a fully human IgG2 agonistic monoclonal antibody targeting the costimulatory receptor OX40 (CD134). Intravenous ivuxolimab was administered to patients every 2 weeks at six dose levels: 0.01, 0.1, 0.3, 1.5, 3 and 10 mg/kg. Of the 50 to 55 patients in dose escalation, 19 had hepatocellular carcinoma, some 15 had melanoma, 9 had renal cell carcinoma and 9 had head and neck cancer. In the dose-escalation cohort, 82.7% of patients were male, and the mean age was approximately 60 years, with a range of about 23 to 85. Patients were allowed to have had prior anti-PD-1, anti-PD-L1 or anti-CTLA-4 therapy, and approximately 40% of the dose-escalation patients had been treated with checkpoint inhibitors. Partial responses occurred in three dose-escalation patients, of whom one had hepatocellular carcinoma and two had cutaneous melanoma. The purpose of peripheral TCRbeta sequencing was to test whether ivuxolimab changed TCR sequence diversity and led to clonal T-cell expansion. The paper describes the monotherapy dose-escalation part (N of about 50 patients) of the phase I trial of ivuxolimab.

The paper as a whole reports these results and caveats: Low levels of normalized T-cell clonal expansion were also seen in some patients who did not respond. Partial responders in the 0.1-3.0 mg/kg groups had among the lowest normalized peripheral clonal expansion, especially among CD8+ T cells. After ivuxolimab, CD8+ T cells had more expanded clones than CD4+ T cells on average. Antigen specificity was not determined for the clonally expanded peripheral T cells. Clonal expansion of both CD4+ and CD8+ blood T cells was observed from baseline to week 6 at doses 0.1 to 3.0 mg/kg.

Genomic DNA was extracted from sorted cells for sequencing of the TCRbeta CDR3 region. The immunoSEQ Assay was used for sequencing of TCRbeta CDR3 regions. Sourced from immuneACCESS, this table was stored by TCRdb with only in-frame sequences that have V and J called. A share of the clones is absent; for the studies checked, an unresolved V gene accounts for under half, and the remainder has no known explanation. The sample has tens of thousands of clones on record, 85% to 90% of them singletons. 5% to 5.5% of the sample rests with the top ten. Trimming accounts for 4 bases at V and 6 bases at J, while the number of junction bases matched to no gene is 6. According to the germline V gene (reference sequence), CDR1 reads LNHDA and CDR2 reads SQIVND. From cysteine to phenylalanine, the CDR3 is 14 amino acids long. Only the CDR3 part of the read is kept: 42 bases, read in frame from the first base. About this clone: The clone's antigen remains unknown. Per-nucleotide qualities are absent, and no much larger clonotype sits a single base away.

The trial excluded patients who had a history of autoimmune disease or were on systemic immunosuppression. Peripheral blood for TCR sequencing was collected from all dose cohorts at baseline, on cycle 4 day 1, and on cycle 7 day 1. Samples came from an open-label, multicenter, first-in-human phase I dose-escalation trial of ivuxolimab. Adults with locally advanced or metastatic melanoma, renal cell carcinoma, hepatocellular carcinoma or head and neck squamous cell carcinoma were enrolled in the trial. Before TCR sequencing, CD4+ T cells and CD8+ T cells from peripheral blood were sorted into separate populations.

Rearrangement joined TRBV19 to TRBJ2-1; 7 of the junction bases match TRBD2. This specimen consisted of CD4+ or CD8+ T cells sorted from blood, obtained in a trial of the OX40 agonist ivuxolimab. The receptor was derived from an adult with an advanced solid tumor such as melanoma, head and neck, liver or kidney cancer. The bases are TGTGCCAGTAGTAGGCGGGAGTGGGCCAATGAGCAGTTCTTC. This gives the protein CASSRREWANEQFF.